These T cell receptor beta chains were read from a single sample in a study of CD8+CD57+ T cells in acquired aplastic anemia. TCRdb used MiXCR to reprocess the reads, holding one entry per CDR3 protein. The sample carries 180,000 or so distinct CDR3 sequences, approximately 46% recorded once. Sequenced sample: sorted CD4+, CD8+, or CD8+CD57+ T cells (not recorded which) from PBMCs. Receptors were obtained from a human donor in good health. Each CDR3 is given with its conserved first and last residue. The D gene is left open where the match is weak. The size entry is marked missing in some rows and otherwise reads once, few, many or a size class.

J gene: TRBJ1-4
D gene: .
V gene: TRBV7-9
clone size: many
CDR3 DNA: TGTGCCAGCAGCTTAGCGAGGGGGTCCCTAGGTGAAAAACTGTTTTTT
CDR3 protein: CASSLARGSLGEKLFF

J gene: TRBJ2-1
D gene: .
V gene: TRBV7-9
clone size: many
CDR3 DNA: TGTGCCAGCACCCTACTAGTGGCCGGTGAGCAGTTCTTC
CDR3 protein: CASTLLVAGEQFF

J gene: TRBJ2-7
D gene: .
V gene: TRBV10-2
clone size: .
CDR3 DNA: TGCGCCAGCAGCTTAAACTTGGACCCTGCCGCCGAGCAGTACTTC
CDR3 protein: CASSLNLDPAAEQYF

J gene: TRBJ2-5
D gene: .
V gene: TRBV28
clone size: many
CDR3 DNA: TGTGCCAGCAGTTTAGTGGGGCGAGAGACCCAGTACTTC
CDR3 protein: CASSLVGRETQYF

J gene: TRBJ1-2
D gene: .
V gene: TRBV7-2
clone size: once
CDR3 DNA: TGTGCCAGCAGCCGGGACTTTGGCTACACCTTC
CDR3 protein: CASSRDFGYTF

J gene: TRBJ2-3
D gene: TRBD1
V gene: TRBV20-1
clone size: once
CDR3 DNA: TGCAGTGCTAGAGACTCCAGGGGGAACACAGATACGCAGTATTTT
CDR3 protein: CSARDSRGNTDTQYF

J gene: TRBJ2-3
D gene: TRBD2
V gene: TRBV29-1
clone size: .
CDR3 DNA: TGCAGCCTGGGGAGGGGAGATACGCAGTATTTT
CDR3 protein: CSLGRGDTQYF

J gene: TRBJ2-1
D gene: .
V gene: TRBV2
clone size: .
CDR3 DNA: TGTGCCAGCGACACAGGAAACAATGAGCAGTTCTTC
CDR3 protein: CASDTGNNEQFF

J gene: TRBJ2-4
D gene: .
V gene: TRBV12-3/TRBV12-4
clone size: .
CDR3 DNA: TGTGCCAGCAGTCCTCTCGGACAGAAAAACATTCAGTACTTC
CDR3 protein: CASSPLGQKNIQYF

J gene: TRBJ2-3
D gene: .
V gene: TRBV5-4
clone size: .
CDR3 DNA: TGTGCCAGCAGCCCCGGGGGGCGGACAGATACGCAGTATTTT
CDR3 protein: CASSPGGRTDTQYF

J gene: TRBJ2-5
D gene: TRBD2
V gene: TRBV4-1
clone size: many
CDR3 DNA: TGCGCCAGCAGCCAAGGGGGTGGCGGGGGAGAGACCCAGTACTTC
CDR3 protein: CASSQGGGGGETQYF

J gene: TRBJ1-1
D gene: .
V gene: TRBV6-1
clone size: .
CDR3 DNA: TGTGCCAGCAGTGACCGGGACAACACTGAAGCTTTCTTT
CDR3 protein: CASSDRDNTEAFF

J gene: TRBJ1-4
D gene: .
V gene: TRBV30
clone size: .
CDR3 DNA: TGTGCCTGGAGTAGGGCTGGAGAAAAACCGTTTTTT
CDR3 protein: CAWSRAGEKPFF

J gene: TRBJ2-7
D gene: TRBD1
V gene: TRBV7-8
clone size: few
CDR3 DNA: TGTGCCAGCAGCTTAGTGAGGACAGGGGAGCAGTACTTC
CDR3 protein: CASSLVRTGEQYF

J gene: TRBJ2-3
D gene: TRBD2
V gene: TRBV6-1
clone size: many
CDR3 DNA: TGTGCCAGCCCTGACAGCGGGAGCCCCCCAGATACGCAGTATTTT
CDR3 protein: CASPDSGSPPDTQYF

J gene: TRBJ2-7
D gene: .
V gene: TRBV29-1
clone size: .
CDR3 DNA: TGCAGCGTAGTTCTCAGGGGACGAAACCCCTACGAGCAGTACTTC
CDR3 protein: CSVVLRGRNPYEQYF

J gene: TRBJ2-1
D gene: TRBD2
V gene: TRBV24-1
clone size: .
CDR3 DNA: TGTGCCACCAGTGTGACCGGCGGGAGGGTCTTTGAGCAGTTCTTC
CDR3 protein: CATSVTGGRVFEQFF

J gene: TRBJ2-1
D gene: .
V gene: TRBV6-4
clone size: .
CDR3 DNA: TGTGCCAGCAGTGACTCGGGGAGCGGAGAGCAGTTCTTC
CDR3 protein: CASSDSGSGEQFF

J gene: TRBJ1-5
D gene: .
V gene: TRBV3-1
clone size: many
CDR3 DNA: TGTGCCAGCAGCACGGATCAGCCCCAGCATTTT
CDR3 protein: CASSTDQPQHF

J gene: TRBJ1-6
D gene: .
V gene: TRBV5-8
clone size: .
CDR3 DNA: TGTGCCAGCAGCGGAGGTAGCTCCTATAATTCACCCCTCCACTTT
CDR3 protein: CASSGGSSYNSPLHF